This T cell receptor beta chain appears in the sequencing data of a study of cytomegalovirus exposure and HLA in healthy donors. General study findings and limits: A few of the chains that were CMV-associated were confirmed in vitro to be specific for CMV antigens. Presence/absence analyses rested on an assumption that sequencing depth was roughly uniform across donors. Later on, an analysis found that several of the most significant clusters appeared to be linked to common viral pathogens, which included parvovirus B19.

13 Jbeta primers and 60 Vbeta primers were used for the PCR. Only in-frame clones appear in the TCRdb table, and some are missing; sequencing was by immunoSEQ multiplex PCR. The listing contains some 46,000 clones. CDR3 length: 12 residues. CDR1 and CDR2 from the germline V gene are MDHEN and SYDVKM. Trimming took off 4 bases at V and 4 bases at J, with 5 bases between the two ends. A word on this clone: Antigen: not known.

V is TRBV28 and J is TRBJ1-3; D unresolved. Specimen: PBMCs. The receptor was derived from a male donor in good health and CMV-seronegative. The CDR3 region is CASSSVGNTIYF. The DNA of the CDR3 is TGTGCCAGCAGTTCAGTGGGAAACACCATATATTTT.